This T cell receptor (beta chain) was captured by sequencing in a study of long-term antiretroviral therapy in people with HIV. Study in general: The earliest specimens came about a decade ahead of the 2015 immediate-ART recommendation.

immunoSEQ v3.0 was run at survey level. Profiled with immunoSEQ multiplex PCR; TCRdb holds only in-frame clones, not every one. The data hold about 20,000 clones, with around 93% observed a single time. Germline V gene lookup returns CDR1 SNHLY and CDR2 FYNNEI. V dropped 6 bases and J dropped 4 bases, with 14 bases sitting between them. The CDR3 is 14 amino acids. Sequencing used unsorted PBMCs, obtained 4.4 years after starting antiretroviral therapy. The chain recombines TRBV2 with TRBJ2-3; unclear D gene. This clonotype was obtained from a woman in her forties or fifties with HIV. The CDR3 reads CASSLNPGSDTQYF. CDR3 in DNA: TGTGCCAGCAGCCTGAACCCGGGTTCAGATACGCAGTATTTT. The whole variable domain, remainder taken from reference TRBV2 and TRBJ2-3, is EPEVTQTPSHQVTQMGQEVILRCVPISNHLYFYWYRQILGQKVEFLVSFYNNEISEKSEIFDDQFSVERPDGSNFTLKIRSTKLEDSAMYFCASSLNPGSDTQYFGPGTRLTVL.